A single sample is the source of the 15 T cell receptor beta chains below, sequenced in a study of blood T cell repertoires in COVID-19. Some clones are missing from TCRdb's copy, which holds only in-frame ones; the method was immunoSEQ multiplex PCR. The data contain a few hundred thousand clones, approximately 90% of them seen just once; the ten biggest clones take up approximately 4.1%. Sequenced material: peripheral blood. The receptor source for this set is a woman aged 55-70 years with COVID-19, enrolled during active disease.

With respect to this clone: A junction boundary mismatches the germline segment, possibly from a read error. DNA for the CDR3: TGTGCCAGCAGGGAAGGGACAGCCTATGGCTACACCTTC. It encodes CASREGTAYGYTF. The genes are TRBV6-1 and TRBJ1-2; 7 bases match TRBD1. This CDR3 spans 13 amino acids. Germline CDR1 is MNHNS and CDR2 is SASEGT.

This CDR3 is CASSPSDSPNYGYTF. The CDR3 DNA reads TGTGCCAGTAGTCCGTCGGACAGTCCTAACTATGGCTACACCTTC. This sequence joins TRBV19 and TRBJ1-2; maybe TRBD1 (6 bases). There are 15 residues in the CDR3. Germline V gene lookup returns CDR1 LNHDA and CDR2 SQIVND (reference sequence). V was trimmed by 5 bases and J by 0 bases, leaving 13 bases between them.

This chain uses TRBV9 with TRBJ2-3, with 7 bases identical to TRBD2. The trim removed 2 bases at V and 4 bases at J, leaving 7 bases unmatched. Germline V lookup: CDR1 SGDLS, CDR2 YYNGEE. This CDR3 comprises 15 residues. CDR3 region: CASSVAGVGPDTQYF. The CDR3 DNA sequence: TGTGCCAGCAGCGTGGCGGGGGTAGGCCCAGATACGCAGTATTTT. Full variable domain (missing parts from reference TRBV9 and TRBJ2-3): DSGVTQTPKHLITATGQRVTLRCSPRSGDLSVYWYQQSLDQGLQFLIQYYNGEERAKGNILERFSAQQFPDLHSELNLSSLELGDSALYFCASSVAGVGPDTQYFGPGTRLTVL.

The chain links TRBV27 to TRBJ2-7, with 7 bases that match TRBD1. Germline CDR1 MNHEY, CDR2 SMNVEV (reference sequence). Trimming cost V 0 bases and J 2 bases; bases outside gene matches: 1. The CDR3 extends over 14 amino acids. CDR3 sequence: CASSLSGQTYEQYF. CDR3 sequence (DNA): TGTGCCAGCAGTTTATCGGGACAGACCTACGAGCAGTACTTC.

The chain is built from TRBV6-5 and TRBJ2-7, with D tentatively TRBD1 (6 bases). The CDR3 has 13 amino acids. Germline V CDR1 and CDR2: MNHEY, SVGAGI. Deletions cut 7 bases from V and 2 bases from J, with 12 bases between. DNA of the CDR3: TGTGCCAGCATAGCGCAGGGGACCTACGAGCAGTACTTC. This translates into CASIAQGTYEQYF.

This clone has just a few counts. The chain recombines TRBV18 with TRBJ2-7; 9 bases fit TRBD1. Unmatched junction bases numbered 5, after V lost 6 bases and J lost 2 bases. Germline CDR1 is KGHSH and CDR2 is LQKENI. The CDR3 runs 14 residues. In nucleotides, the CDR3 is TGTGCCAGCTCTTCGGACAGGGGCCCCTACGAGCAGTACTTC. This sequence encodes CASSSDRGPYEQYF.

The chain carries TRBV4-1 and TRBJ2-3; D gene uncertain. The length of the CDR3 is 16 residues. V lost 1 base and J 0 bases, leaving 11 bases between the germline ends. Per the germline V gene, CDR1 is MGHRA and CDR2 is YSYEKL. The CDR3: CASSQVNLVSTDTQYF. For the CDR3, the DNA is TGCGCCAGCAGCCAAGTTAACCTAGTGAGCACAGATACGCAGTATTTT.

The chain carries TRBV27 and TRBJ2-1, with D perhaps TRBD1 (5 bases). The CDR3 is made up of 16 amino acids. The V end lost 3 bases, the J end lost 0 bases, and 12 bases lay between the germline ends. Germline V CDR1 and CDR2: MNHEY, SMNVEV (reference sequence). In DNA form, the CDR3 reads TGTGCCAGCAGTTTTGGGTGGGGCGCCTCCTACAATGAGCAGTTCTTC. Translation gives CASSFGWGASYNEQFF.

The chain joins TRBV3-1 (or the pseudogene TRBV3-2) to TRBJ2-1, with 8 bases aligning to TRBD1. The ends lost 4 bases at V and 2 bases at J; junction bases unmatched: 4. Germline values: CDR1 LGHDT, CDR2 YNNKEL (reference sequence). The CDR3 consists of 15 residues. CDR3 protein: CASSPPGQAYNEQFF. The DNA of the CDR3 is TGTGCCAGCAGCCCGCCGGGACAGGCCTACAATGAGCAGTTCTTC.

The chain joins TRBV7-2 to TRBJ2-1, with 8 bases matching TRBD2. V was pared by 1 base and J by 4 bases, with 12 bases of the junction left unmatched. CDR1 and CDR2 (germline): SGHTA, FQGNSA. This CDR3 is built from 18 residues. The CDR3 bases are TGTGCCAGCAGCTTAGTCGGGTCGGGGGGGCCAGGGTACAATGAGCAGTTCTTC. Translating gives CASSLVGSGGPGYNEQFF.

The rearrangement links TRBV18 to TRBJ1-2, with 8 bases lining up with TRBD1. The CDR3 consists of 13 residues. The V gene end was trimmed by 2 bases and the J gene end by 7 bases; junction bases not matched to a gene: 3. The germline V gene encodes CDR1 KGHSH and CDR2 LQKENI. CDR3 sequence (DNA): TGTGCCAGCTCACCAACGGGACAGGTTGGCTACACCTTC. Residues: CASSPTGQVGYTF.

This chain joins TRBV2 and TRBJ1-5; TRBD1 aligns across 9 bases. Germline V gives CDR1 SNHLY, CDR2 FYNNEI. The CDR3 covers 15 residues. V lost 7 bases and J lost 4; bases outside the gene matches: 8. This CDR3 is CASMGQGAGNQPQHF. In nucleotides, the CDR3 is TGTGCCAGCATGGGACAGGGAGCAGGGAATCAGCCCCAGCATTTT.

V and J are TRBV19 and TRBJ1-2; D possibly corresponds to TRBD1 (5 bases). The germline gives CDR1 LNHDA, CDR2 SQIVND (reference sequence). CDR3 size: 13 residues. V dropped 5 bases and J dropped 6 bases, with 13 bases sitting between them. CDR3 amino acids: CASSPRAPNGYTF. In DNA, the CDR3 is TGTGCCAGTAGTCCCAGGGCTCCGAATGGCTACACCTTC.

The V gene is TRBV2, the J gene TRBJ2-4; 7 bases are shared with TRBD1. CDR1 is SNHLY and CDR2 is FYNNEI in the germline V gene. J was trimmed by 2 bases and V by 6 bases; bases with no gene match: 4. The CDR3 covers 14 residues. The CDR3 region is CASSEQGTKNIQYF. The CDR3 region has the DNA TGTGCCAGCAGCGAACAGGGGACCAAAAACATTCAGTACTTC.

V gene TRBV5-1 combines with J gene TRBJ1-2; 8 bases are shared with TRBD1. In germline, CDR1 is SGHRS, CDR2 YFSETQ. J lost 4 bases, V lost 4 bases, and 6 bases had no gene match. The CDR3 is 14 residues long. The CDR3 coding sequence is TGCGCCAGCAGCCCACGACAGGGGAGCTATGGCTACACCTTC. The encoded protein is CASSPRQGSYGYTF.